This TCR beta chain stems from a study of T-cell reconstitution after alpha-beta-depleted transplantation in children. Study-level findings and limits: Expanded graft clones, several hundred of them, were reportedly the source of alpha-beta T cells about two months after transplant.

This CDR3 has 14 residues. The junction had 5 bases not matched to a gene; V was cut back by 3 bases and J by 5 bases. For TCRbeta, the library was prepared with unique molecular identifiers. TCRdb used MiXCR to reprocess the PCR reads, holding one entry per CDR3 protein. Of fewer than 700,000 distinct CDR3 sequences listed, 10% to 15% are singletons. A word on this clonotype: No antigen is known for it.

The clonotype was recovered from a male patient between 5 and 17 years old who had a stem cell transplant for acute myeloid leukemia, so the T cells may come from the graft donor. The specimen comprised PBMCs, mostly from graft donor cells, sampled 360 days after TCRalphabeta/CD19-depleted stem cell transplant. The V gene is TRBV12-3 or TRBV12-4, the J gene TRBJ2-5, with 8 bases that match TRBD1. For the CDR3, the DNA is TGTGCCAGCAGTTTCCGGGACAGGCTTGAGACCCAGTACTTC. The encoded protein is CASSFRDRLETQYF.